This TCR beta chain was retrieved from a study of T cell responses to AZD1222 COVID-19 vaccine. Study-wide results and caveats: None of the repertoires were sampled until the peak T cell response had passed. Nearly half of spike-specific TCRs reportedly target variant regions that are unmutated in the B.1.351 and B.1.1.7 variants. Spike-specific TCR breadth and depth were elevated following two AZD1222 doses.

TCRdb's table, derived via immunoSEQ multiplex PCR, lists solely in-frame clones and lacks some. The data show 55,000 to 65,000 clones, 88% seen once. With respect to this clone: Its antigen is unidentified.

Germline assignment: CDR1 KGHDR and CDR2 SFDVKD. V was pared by 6 bases and J by 0 bases, with 20 bases between. The CDR3 runs to 19 residues. This specimen was peripheral blood, taken on day 0 of AZD1222 vaccination. This rearrangement joins TRBV24-1 to TRBJ2-6, with D possibly matching TRBD1 (6 bases). This clonotype was obtained from an adult in good health. The CDR3 coding sequence is TGTGCCACCAGTCCCCCCGTAGGGACACAGAGCTCTGGGGCCAACGTCCTGACTTTC. This encodes CATSPPVGTQSSGANVLTF.